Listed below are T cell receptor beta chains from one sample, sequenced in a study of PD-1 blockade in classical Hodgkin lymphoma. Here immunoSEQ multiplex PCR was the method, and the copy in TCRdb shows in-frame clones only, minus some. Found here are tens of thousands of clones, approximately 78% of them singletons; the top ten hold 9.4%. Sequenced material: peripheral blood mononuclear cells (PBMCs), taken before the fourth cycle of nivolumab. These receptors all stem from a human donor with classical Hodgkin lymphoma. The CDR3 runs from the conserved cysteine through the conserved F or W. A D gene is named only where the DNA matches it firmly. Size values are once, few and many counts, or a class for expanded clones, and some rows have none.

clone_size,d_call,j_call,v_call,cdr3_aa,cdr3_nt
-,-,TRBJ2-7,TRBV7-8,CASSFGTPYEQYF,TGTGCCAGCAGCTTCGGGACACCCTACGAGCAGTACTTC
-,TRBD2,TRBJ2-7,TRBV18,CASSSGGIGAGGSYEQYF,TGTGCCAGCTCAAGCGGAGGAATAGGAGCGGGAGGCTCTTACGAGCAGTACTTC
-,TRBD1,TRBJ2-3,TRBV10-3,CAISDRGWDTDTQYF,TGTGCCATCAGCGACAGGGGGTGGGACACAGATACGCAGTATTTT
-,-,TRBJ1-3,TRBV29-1,CSVVLRAFSGNTIYF,TGCAGCGTTGTTTTACGGGCCTTCTCTGGAAACACCATATATTTT
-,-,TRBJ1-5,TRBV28,CASSPSGAQPQHF,TGTGCCAGCAGTCCTAGTGGGGCCCAGCCCCAGCATTTT
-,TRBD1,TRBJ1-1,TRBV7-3,CASSLEQGRGNTEAFF,TGTGCCAGCAGCTTAGAACAGGGGCGGGGGAACACTGAAGCTTTCTTT
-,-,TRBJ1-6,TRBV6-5,CASSRDSHHNSPLHF,TGTGCCAGCAGTAGAGACAGCCATCATAATTCACCCCTCCACTTT
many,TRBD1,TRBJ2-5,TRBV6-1,CASRRTGGEETQYF,TGTGCCAGCAGGCGGACAGGGGGCGAAGAGACCCAGTACTTC
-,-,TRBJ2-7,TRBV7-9,CASSLGSASSYEQYF,TGTGCCAGCAGCTTAGGCAGCGCGAGCTCCTACGAGCAGTACTTC
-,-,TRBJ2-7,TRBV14,CASSHRGAGEQYF,TGTGCCAGCAGCCATAGAGGAGCAGGCGAGCAGTACTTC
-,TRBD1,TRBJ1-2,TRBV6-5,CASSPDREWQNGYTF,TGTGCCAGCAGCCCCGACAGGGAATGGCAAAATGGCTACACCTTC
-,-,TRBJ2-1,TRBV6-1,CASSEQRAPYNEQFF,TGTGCCAGCAGTGAACAGCGGGCGCCCTACAATGAGCAGTTCTTC
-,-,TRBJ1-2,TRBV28,CASSPPSEVHYGYTF,TGTGCCAGCAGCCCTCCCAGTGAAGTTCACTATGGCTACACCTTC
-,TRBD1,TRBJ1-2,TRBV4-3,CASSQEEGTGVYGYTF,TGCGCCAGCAGCCAAGAAGAGGGGACAGGGGTTTATGGCTACACCTTC
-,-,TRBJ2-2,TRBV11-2,CASSRIRGPGELFF,TGTGCCAGCAGCCGAATAAGGGGACCCGGGGAGCTGTTTTTT
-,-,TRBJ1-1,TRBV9,CASSVGTGRGTEAFF,TGTGCCAGCAGCGTAGGAACAGGGCGGGGAACTGAAGCTTTCTTT
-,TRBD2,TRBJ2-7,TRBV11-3,CASSSRLAGFDEQYF,TGTGCCAGCAGCTCGAGACTAGCGGGTTTTGACGAGCAGTACTTC
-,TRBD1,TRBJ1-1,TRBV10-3,CAIRPTGDSHTEAFF,TGTGCCATCAGGCCGACAGGGGACAGTCACACTGAAGCTTTCTTT
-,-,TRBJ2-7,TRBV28,CASSPHPTYEQYF,TGTGCCAGCAGTCCGCACCCTACCTACGAGCAGTACTTC